What follows describes a single T cell receptor (beta chain). Clones were sequenced by immunoSEQ multiplex PCR, and TCRdb holds only the in-frame ones, with some missing. The sample comprises around 2,000,000 clones, about 95% of which are singletons, and about 1.1% rests with the top ten. In germline, CDR1 is SGDLS, CDR2 YYNGEE. With V trimmed by 3 bases and J by 2 bases, 5 bases remained unmatched. This CDR3 comprises 14 residues. This entry comes from a study of shared clonotypes between healthy human individuals. The naive CD8 fraction comprised CD45RO-negative cells positively selected for CCR7 and excluded terminally differentiated effector memory CD45RA+ cells.

The receptor was derived from a man between 18 and 35 years old in good health. The rearrangement joins TRBV9 to TRBJ2-7; TRBD1 matches at 7 bases. The specimen sequenced was naive CD8+ T cells sorted from blood. CDR3 sequence reads: CASSGDREAYEQYF. In nucleotides, the CDR3 is TGTGCCAGCAGCGGAGACAGGGAAGCCTACGAGCAGTACTTC.